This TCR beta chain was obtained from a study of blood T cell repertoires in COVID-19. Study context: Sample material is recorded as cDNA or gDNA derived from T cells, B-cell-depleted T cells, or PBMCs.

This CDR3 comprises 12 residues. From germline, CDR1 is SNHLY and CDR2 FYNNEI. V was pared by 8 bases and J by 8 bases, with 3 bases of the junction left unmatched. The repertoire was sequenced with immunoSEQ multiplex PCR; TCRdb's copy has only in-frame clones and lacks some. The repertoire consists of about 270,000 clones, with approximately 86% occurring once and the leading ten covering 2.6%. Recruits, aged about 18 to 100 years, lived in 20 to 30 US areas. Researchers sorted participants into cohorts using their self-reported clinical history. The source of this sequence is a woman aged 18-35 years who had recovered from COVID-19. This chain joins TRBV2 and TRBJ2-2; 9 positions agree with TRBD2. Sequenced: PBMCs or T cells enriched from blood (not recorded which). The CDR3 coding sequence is TGTGCCAGCGATCTAGCGGGGGGGGAGCTGTTTTTT. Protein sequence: CASDLAGGELFF.